This is a list of T cell receptor beta chains from one sample in a study of CD8 T cell repertoires and HIV-1 epitope variants. Profiling relied on immunoSEQ multiplex PCR, and the TCRdb table lists in-frame clones only, not all of them. The table includes roughly 2,000 clones, about 71% detected once. Their target antigens are unknown. Specimen: cultured CD8+ T cells derived from PBMCs. Receptors were obtained from a male donor with HIV. The CDR3 runs from the conserved cysteine through the conserved F or W.

v_call: TRBV9
j_call: TRBJ2-3
cdr3_aa: CASSMPGPGQISADTQYF

v_call: TRBV10-2
j_call: TRBJ2-3
cdr3_aa: CASNGLAGELDTQYF

v_call: TRBV28
j_call: TRBJ2-7
cdr3_aa: CASGQYEQYF

v_call: TRBV10-3
j_call: TRBJ1-5
cdr3_aa: CAISGSDSNQPQHF

v_call: TRBV28
j_call: TRBJ2-2
cdr3_aa: CASGLSAGELFF

v_call: TRBV28
j_call: TRBJ2-4
cdr3_aa: CASRSPRGQGAKNIQYF

v_call: TRBV19
j_call: TRBJ2-7
cdr3_aa: CASSISGAYEQYF

v_call: TRBV13
j_call: TRBJ2-1
cdr3_aa: CASSPPGTSGGEDYNEQFF

v_call: TRBV27
j_call: TRBJ2-2
cdr3_aa: CASSLSRGFGGTGELFF

v_call: TRBV6-5
j_call: TRBJ2-7
cdr3_aa: CASRPIGGYEQYF

v_call: TRBV6-1
j_call: TRBJ1-2
cdr3_aa: CASSEALLGDSNYGYTF

v_call: TRBV6-1
j_call: TRBJ2-7
cdr3_aa: CASSDQGSSYEQYF

v_call: TRBV19
j_call: TRBJ2-1
cdr3_aa: CASSPSGVHEQFF

v_call: TRBV28
j_call: TRBJ2-7
cdr3_aa: CASSLLAGGLYEQYF

v_call: TRBV5-1
j_call: TRBJ2-1
cdr3_aa: CASSLSLAGGPSSYNEQFF

v_call: TRBV2
j_call: TRBJ2-2
cdr3_aa: CASKSTYANTGELFF

v_call: TRBV13
j_call: TRBJ2-1
cdr3_aa: CASSISGRDMLNEQFF

v_call: TRBV29-1
j_call: TRBJ1-1
cdr3_aa: CSVLQGAEAFF

v_call: TRBV27
j_call: TRBJ2-2
cdr3_aa: CASEPSGRTGELFF

v_call: TRBV28
j_call: TRBJ2-3
cdr3_aa: CASSQTVDTQYF

v_call: TRBV6-5
j_call: TRBJ2-7
cdr3_aa: CASSYSEGNPYEQYF

v_call: TRBV6-1
j_call: TRBJ1-1
cdr3_aa: CASSEALRTGKSNTEAFF

v_call: TRBV9
j_call: TRBJ2-2
cdr3_aa: CASSVDVGELFF

v_call: TRBV7-9
j_call: TRBJ1-4
cdr3_aa: CASRENRGREEKLFF

v_call: TRBV28
j_call: TRBJ1-1
cdr3_aa: CASSSPGTGVISTEAFF

v_call: TRBV7-7
j_call: TRBJ2-5
cdr3_aa: CASSLMVAGEETQYF

v_call: TRBV7-2
j_call: TRBJ2-5
cdr3_aa: CASSPWGGEGETQYF

v_call: TRBV5-6
j_call: TRBJ2-7
cdr3_aa: CASSFAPWGTSYEQYF

v_call: TRBV4-1
j_call: TRBJ1-1
cdr3_aa: CASSRLQGEEAFF

v_call: TRBV4-3
j_call: TRBJ2-3
cdr3_aa: CASSQEQDFTDTQYF

v_call: TRBV19
j_call: TRBJ2-7
cdr3_aa: CASSIIGASYEQYF

v_call: TRBV7-2
j_call: TRBJ1-1
cdr3_aa: CASSLASFALNTEAFF

v_call: TRBV4-3
j_call: TRBJ2-3
cdr3_aa: CASSRGGASSSTDTQYF

v_call: TRBV7-9
j_call: TRBJ2-1
cdr3_aa: CASSQGGYNEQFF

v_call: TRBV6-5
j_call: TRBJ1-5
cdr3_aa: CASSPGDNQPQHF

v_call: TRBV6-4
j_call: TRBJ2-1
cdr3_aa: CASSEAGGPNEQFF

v_call: TRBV28
j_call: TRBJ2-3
cdr3_aa: CASSLGLAGGIGTDTQYF

v_call: TRBV7-9
j_call: TRBJ2-1
cdr3_aa: CASSPTGGEQFF

v_call: TRBV9
j_call: TRBJ2-1
cdr3_aa: CASSVSPGGPRPPEQFF

v_call: TRBV11-2
j_call: TRBJ1-5
cdr3_aa: CASSRDQEGQPQHF

v_call: TRBV15
j_call: TRBJ1-1
cdr3_aa: CATSRDRGLNTEAFF

v_call: TRBV5-6
j_call: TRBJ1-6
cdr3_aa: CASSFLQGVNSPLHF

v_call: TRBV7-9
j_call: TRBJ2-3
cdr3_aa: CASSLLDSGKGDTQYF

v_call: TRBV7-3
j_call: TRBJ2-3
cdr3_aa: CASSLAAGGTDTQYF

v_call: TRBV5-4
j_call: TRBJ2-7
cdr3_aa: CASGGGGATYEQYF

v_call: TRBV28
j_call: TRBJ2-7
cdr3_aa: CASSLAPSWEQYF